The T cell receptor beta chain under discussion was sequenced for a study of cytomegalovirus exposure and HLA in healthy donors. At the level of the study: Early released data comprised 80 million to 90 million unique TCRs from HLA-typed donors. Regarding the study as a whole: Common viral pathogens (according to a later analysis) appeared linked to several of the most significant clusters. As a later analysis showed, a missense DCLRE1C variant was linked to trimming of TCR beta V- and J-genes.

Trimming removed 5 bases at V and 2 bases at J, with 16 bases between. The germline gives CDR1 LNHDA, CDR2 SQIVND (reference sequence). The CDR3 is 15 residues long. Nominally healthy donors provided the samples, though records likely missed some immune exposures. PCR primers comprised 60 Vbeta and 13 Jbeta primers. Method: immunoSEQ multiplex PCR; TCRdb's copy keeps in-frame clones and lacks some. The sample gives about 110,000 clones, 70% to 80% of which show up once; 3.5% to 4% is in the top ten. Of note for this clone: Its specificity is unknown.

This sequence joins TRBV19 and TRBJ2-7; tentative D call: TRBD1 (6 bases). The sample comprised PBMCs. The origin of this receptor is a man between 60 and 75 years old in good health and CMV-seronegative. CDR3 in amino acids: CASSGGTVDPYEQYF. In nucleotides, the CDR3 is TGTGCCAGTAGTGGGGGCACGGTTGACCCCTACGAGCAGTACTTC.